This T cell receptor beta chain is from a study of cytomegalovirus exposure and HLA in healthy donors. Details on this clone: Its antigen is currently unknown.

Study findings and constraints: Among TCR beta chains, those listed as cytomegalovirus-associated numbered under 200.

Some clones are missing from TCRdb's copy, which holds only in-frame ones; the method was immunoSEQ multiplex PCR. This sample has over 110,000 clones, with approximately 86% found just once. The validation cohort, a group of roughly 120 subjects, included the donors and was separate from the approximately 700-subject first cohort. This CDR3 contains 14 residues. Trimming cost V 3 bases and J 3 bases, with 12 bases left between them. In germline, CDR1 is MNHEY, CDR2 SMNVEV (reference sequence). Sequenced input: PBMCs. The TCR sequence derives from a man aged 18 to 30 in good health and CMV-seropositive. The chain joins TRBV27 to TRBJ2-7, with a tentative D call TRBD2 (5 bases). CDR3 nucleotide sequence: TGTGCCAGCAGTTTGGACTTTGGGAACTACGAGCAGTACTTC. This translates into CASSLDFGNYEQYF.